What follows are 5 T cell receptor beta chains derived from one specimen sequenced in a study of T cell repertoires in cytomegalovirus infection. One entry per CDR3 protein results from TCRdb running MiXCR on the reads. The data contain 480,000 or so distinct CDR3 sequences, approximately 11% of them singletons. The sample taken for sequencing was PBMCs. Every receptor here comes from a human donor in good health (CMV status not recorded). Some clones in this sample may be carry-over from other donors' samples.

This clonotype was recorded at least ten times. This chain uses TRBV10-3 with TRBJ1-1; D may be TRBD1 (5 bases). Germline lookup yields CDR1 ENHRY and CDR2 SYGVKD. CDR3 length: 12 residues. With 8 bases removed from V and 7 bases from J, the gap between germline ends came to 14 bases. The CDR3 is CAIGFREDEAFF. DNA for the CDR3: TGTGCCATCGGATTCAGGGAGGATGAAGCTTTCTTT.

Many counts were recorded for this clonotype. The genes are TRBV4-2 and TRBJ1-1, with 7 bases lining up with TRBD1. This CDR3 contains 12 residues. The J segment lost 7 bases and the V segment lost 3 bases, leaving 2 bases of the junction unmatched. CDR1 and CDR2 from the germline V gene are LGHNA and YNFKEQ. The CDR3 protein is CASSQGQFEAFF. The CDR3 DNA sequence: TGTGCCAGCAGCCAGGGACAGTTTGAAGCTTTCTTT.

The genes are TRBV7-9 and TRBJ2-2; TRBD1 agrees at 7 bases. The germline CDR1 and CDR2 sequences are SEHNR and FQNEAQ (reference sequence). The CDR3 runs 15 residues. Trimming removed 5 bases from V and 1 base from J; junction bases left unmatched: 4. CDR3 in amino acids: CASSPTGWNTGELFF. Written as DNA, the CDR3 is TGTGCCAGCAGCCCGACAGGGTGGAACACCGGGGAGCTGTTTTTT.

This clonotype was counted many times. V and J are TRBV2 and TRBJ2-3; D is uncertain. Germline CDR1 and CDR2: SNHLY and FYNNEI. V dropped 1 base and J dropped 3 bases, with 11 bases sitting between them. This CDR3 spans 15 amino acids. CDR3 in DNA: TGTGCCAGCAGTGAAGGGGCGGTTAGGACAGATACGCAGTATTTT. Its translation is CASSEGAVRTDTQYF.

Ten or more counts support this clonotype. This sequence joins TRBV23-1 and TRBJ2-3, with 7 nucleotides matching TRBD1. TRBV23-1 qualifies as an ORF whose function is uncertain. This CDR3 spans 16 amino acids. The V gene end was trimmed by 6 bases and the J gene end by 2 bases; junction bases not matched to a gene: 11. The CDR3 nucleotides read TGCGCCAGCAGCAGATGCCGGGACAGCTACACAGATACGCAGTATTTT. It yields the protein CASSRCRDSYTDTQYF.